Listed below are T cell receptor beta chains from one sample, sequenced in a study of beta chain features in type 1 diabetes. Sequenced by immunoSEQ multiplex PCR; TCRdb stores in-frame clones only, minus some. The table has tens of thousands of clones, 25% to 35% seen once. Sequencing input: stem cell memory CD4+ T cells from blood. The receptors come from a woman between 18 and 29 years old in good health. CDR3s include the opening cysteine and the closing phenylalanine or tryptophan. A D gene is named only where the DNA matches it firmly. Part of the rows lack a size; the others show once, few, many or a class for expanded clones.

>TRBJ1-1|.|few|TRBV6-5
TGTGCCAGCAGACCCAGGGTAGAGAACACTGAAGCTTTCTTT
CASRPRVENTEAFF
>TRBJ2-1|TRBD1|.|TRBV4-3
TGCGCCAGCAGCCAAGGGGGACAGGAAAATGAGCAGTTCTTC
CASSQGGQENEQFF
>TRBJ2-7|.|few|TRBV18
TGTGCCAGCTCGGCGGGGGCGGCGGACTACGAGCAGTACTTC
CASSAGAADYEQYF
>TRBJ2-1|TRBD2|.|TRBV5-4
TGTGCCAGCAGCTTTCTAGCGGGAGCATACAATGAGCAGTTCTTC
CASSFLAGAYNEQFF
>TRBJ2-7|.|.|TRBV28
TGTGCCAGCAGTTGGAGCTCCTACGAGCAGTACTTC
CASSWSSYEQYF
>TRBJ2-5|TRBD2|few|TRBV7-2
TGTGCCAGCAGCTTAGCCGGGACTAGCGGCGGGACCCAGTACTTC
CASSLAGTSGGTQYF
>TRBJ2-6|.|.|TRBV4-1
TGCGCCAGCAGCCAAGAGCTAGCGCACTCTGGAGCCAACGTCCTGACTTTC
CASSQELAHSGANVLTF
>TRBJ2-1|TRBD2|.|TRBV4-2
TGTGCCAGCAGCCAAGTAGTACTAGCGGGAGGTAAAAATGAGCAGTTCTTC
CASSQVVLAGGKNEQFF
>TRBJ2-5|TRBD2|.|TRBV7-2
TGTGCCAGCAGCTTAGCGAGCACTAGCGGACAAGAGACCCAGTACTTC
CASSLASTSGQETQYF
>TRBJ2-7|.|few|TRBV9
TGTGCCAGCAGCGTATCAGGTGGGACATCCTACGAGCAGTACTTC
CASSVSGGTSYEQYF
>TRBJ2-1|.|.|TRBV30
TGTGCCTGGAGTAGATACAGCGGGCCTGAGCAGTTCTTC
CAWSRYSGPEQFF
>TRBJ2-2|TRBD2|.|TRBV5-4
TGTGCCAGCAGCTTGGCGACTAGCGGTGCGAACACCGGGGAGCTGTTTTTT
CASSLATSGANTGELFF
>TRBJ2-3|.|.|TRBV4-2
TGTGCCAGCAGCCAAGATGGGGGGAATACGCAGTATTTT
CASSQDGGNTQYF
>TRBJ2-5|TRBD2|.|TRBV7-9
TGTGCCAGCAGCATGGGACTAGCGGGAGGGGAGGAGACCCAGTACTTC
CASSMGLAGGEETQYF
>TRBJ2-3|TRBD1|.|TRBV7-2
TGTGCCAGCAGGCCGGGACAGGGTGGAGATACGCAGTATTTT
CASRPGQGGDTQYF
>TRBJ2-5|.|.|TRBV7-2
TGTGCCAGCAGCCCGCCCAGTGTCGAGACCCAGTACTTC
CASSPPSVETQYF
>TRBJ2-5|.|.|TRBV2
TGTGCCAGCAGTGAAGGAGGGTTAGCCCCTCAGTACTTC
CASSEGGLAPQYF
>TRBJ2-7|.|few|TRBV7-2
TGTGCCAGCAGCTTGAGGGGGATAGAGGAGCAGTACTTC
CASSLRGIEEQYF
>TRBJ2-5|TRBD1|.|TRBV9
TGTGCCAGCAGCCCCCCCGGGACAGGGATGGGGACCCAGTACTTC
CASSPPGTGMGTQYF
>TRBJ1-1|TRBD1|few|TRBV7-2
TGTGCCAGCAGACGGGACAGTGAAGCTTTCTTT
CASRRDSEAFF
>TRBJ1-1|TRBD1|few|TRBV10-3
TGTGCCATCAGTGAAAGGGGGACAGGGGGCACTGAAGCTTTCTTT
CAISERGTGGTEAFF
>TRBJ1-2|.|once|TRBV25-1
TGTGCCAGCAGTCCGAATGGGAGGGTCTATGGCTACACCTTC
CASSPNGRVYGYTF
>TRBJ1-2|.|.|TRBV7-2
TGTGCCAGCAGCGGGGGCAGTAACTATGGCTACACCTTC
CASSGGSNYGYTF